This TCR beta chain appears in the sequencing data of a study of circulating CD8 cells and anti-PD-1 response in melanoma. From live CD3+CD8+TCRalphabeta+ cells, four PD-1 and/or TIGIT subsets were sorted. Study observations and caveats: Clonotype sharing was highest between DPOS and TIGIT subsets.

TCR libraries were prepared from around 15 ng of total RNA with the QIAseq Immune Repertoire TCR panel. MiXCR was run by TCRdb on the reads, yielding one entry per CDR3 protein. The data show around 500 distinct CDR3 sequences, with about a tenth seen just once and roughly 40% held by the top ten. This clonotype is large within its sample. The antigen remains unidentified. The germline gene is not matched at one end of the junction; a read error may be the cause. Per germline, CDR1 DFQATT and CDR2 SNEGSKA (reference sequence). There are 11 residues in the CDR3. This TCR came from a human donor with melanoma. The specimen comprised CD8+ T cells from PBMCs, sampled at baseline or after one month of anti-PD-1 therapy (not recorded which). V usage is TRBV20-1 and J usage is TRBJ1-2; 11 bases map to TRBD1. The CDR3 DNA follows: TGCAGTGCTAGAGCGGACAGGGGGCACTCCTTC. It translates to CSARADRGHSF.